This T cell receptor beta chain was found in a study of quantifying T cell responses using KT2 cells. Study context: cDNA was made from DNase-treated RNA using alpha and beta constant primers. The second PCR ran as a qPCR until a predetermined fluorescence threshold was reached.

The sample is PBMC spiked with counted cells of clone KT2. Different KT2-to-PBMC ratios were created with a constant PBMC count. This clonotype was recorded a few times. Between the trimmed V and J ends, which lost 4 bases and 2 bases, there was a span of 6 bases. CDR3 length equals 11 residues. Germline CDR1 SQVTM, CDR2 ANQGSEA. A single-stranded UMI oligo with SP2 sequence was ligated to cDNA 3' ends. An equimolar mix of RC1.1 and RC1.2 primed the beta chain across TRBC1 and TRBC2. TCRdb reprocessed the UMI-ligation and nested PCR reads via MiXCR and lists one record per CDR3 protein. The table lists just under 50,000 distinct CDR3 sequences, about 9.9% of them singletons.

Sequenced material: PBMCs spiked with cells of the T cell clone KT2. This clonotype was sampled from a human donor. The chain is built from TRBV29-1 and TRBJ2-7, with D uncertain. The CDR3 loop reads CSVVGTYEQYF. As DNA, the CDR3 is TGCAGCGTTGTCGGTACCTACGAGCAGTACTTC.